Listed below are T cell receptor beta chains from one sample, sequenced in a study of response to subunit inactivated influenza vaccine. TCRdb itself ran the RT-PCR reads through MiXCR, one entry per CDR3 protein. The top ten clones hold 9.5% to 13% of a sample with more than 600,000 distinct CDR3 sequences, about 18% of them seen once. Source: PBMCs from blood, taken 5 days after vaccination. These receptors were taken from a man aged 45 to 65 who received an inactivated influenza vaccine. Each CDR3 is given with its conserved first and last residue. D genes are given only for firm matches. The size field is filled for only some rows; it gives once, few, many or a size class.

d_gene	v_gene	j_gene	abundance	CDR3nt	CDR3aa
NA	TRBV20-1	TRBJ1-5	NA	TGCAGTGCTGGACCGATGGGGGGTAATCAGCCCCAGCATTTT	CSAGPMGGNQPQHF
NA	TRBV3-1	TRBJ2-6	NA	TGTGCCAGCAGTGACCCAGGGGCAGGGGCCAACGTCCTGACTTTC	CASSDPGAGANVLTF
NA	TRBV6-5	TRBJ2-1	few	TGTGCCAGCAGTTCCCTGACGCTAGGCTCCTACAATGAGCAGTTCTTC	CASSSLTLGSYNEQFF
TRBD2	TRBV18	TRBJ2-5	few	TGTGCCAGCTCACCATTGGCTAGCGGGGGGACGCAAGAGACCCAGTACTTC	CASSPLASGGTQETQYF
TRBD1	TRBV7-9	TRBJ2-4	NA	TGTGCCAGCAGCTTAGGTCAGGGGGTCAAAAACATTCAGTACTTC	CASSLGQGVKNIQYF
NA	TRBV19	TRBJ2-3	NA	TGTGCCAGTCGCCAGGCCCACCTTGGGGATACGCAGTATTTT	CASRQAHLGDTQYF
NA	TRBV27	TRBJ1-1	NA	TGTGCCAGCCTCCCTACGGGAGCTATATCGGGCACTGAAGCTTTCTTT	CASLPTGAISGTEAFF
NA	TRBV30	TRBJ1-4	few	TGTGCCTGGAGTGTACAGGTTTTTGAAAAACTGTTTTTT	CAWSVQVFEKLFF
TRBD2	TRBV12-3/TRBV12-4	TRBJ2-4	few	TGTGCCAGCAGTTTTCGAATAGCGGGGGGATTCAAAAACATTCAGTACTTC	CASSFRIAGGFKNIQYF
NA	TRBV5-1	TRBJ1-1	many	TGCGCCAGCAGCTTGGAGGGGGGAGGGAACACTGAAGCTTTCTTT	CASSLEGGGNTEAFF
NA	TRBV20-1	TRBJ1-1	NA	TGCAGTGCTAGCGGGGCCCGTTACCGGGGGACTGAAGCTTTCTTT	CSASGARYRGTEAFF
TRBD1	TRBV6-5	TRBJ2-1	NA	TGTGCCAGCAGTTACTCGGACAGGGGAGGAAATGAGCAGTTCTTC	CASSYSDRGGNEQFF